This TCR beta chain was sequenced in a study of glioma-infiltrating T cells. Overall study results and limits: Above-expected tissue-blood divergence occurred in all gliomas, most in low-grade ones.

V lost 0 bases, J lost 0 bases, and 3 bases lay in between. CDR3 size: 14 residues. Germline V lookup: CDR1 MNHEY, CDR2 SVGEGT. Using RNA template, CDR3s of TCR alpha and beta were amplified with iRepertoire arm-PCR. Tissue mRNA or PBMC total RNA, roughly 90-450 ng, went into one-step reverse transcription and amplification. From the multiplex PCR reads, TCRdb called clonotypes with MiXCR, one entry per CDR3 protein. The table shows approximately 120,000 distinct CDR3 sequences, with less than 30% occurring only once. The sample holds many counts of this clonotype. Antigen: not known. The V call is TRBV6-2 or TRBV6-3, the J call TRBJ1-5; D is uncertain. The sample consisted of glioma tissue, nonneoplastic brain tissue, or PBMCs (not recorded which). This clonotype originated in a human donor with low-grade glioma or glioblastoma, undergoing nonglioma brain surgery, or in good health (not recorded which). This CDR3 is CASSYSVSNQPQHF. The DNA of the CDR3 is TGTGCCAGCAGTTACTCGGTTAGCAATCAGCCCCAGCATTTT.